These 31 T cell receptor beta chains were sequenced from one sample in a study of beta chain features in type 1 diabetes. Expressed TCRB transcripts got sequenced, as all isolated RNA was reverse transcribed. TCRdb's table, derived via immunoSEQ multiplex PCR, lists solely in-frame clones and lacks some. This sample has some 150,000 clones, with roughly 10% found just once. The sample comprised central memory CD4+ T cells from blood. The receptors derive from a middle-aged woman in good health.

The chain combines TRBV19 with TRBJ2-7; weak D call: TRBD1 (5 bases). The CDR3 sequence is 12 residues long. Germline V CDR1 and CDR2: LNHDA, SQIVND (reference sequence). V was shortened by 7 bases and J by 3 bases, with 10 bases between the two germline ends. DNA of the CDR3: TGTGCCAGTACCTCAGGGTACTACGAGCAGTACTTC. As protein: CASTSGYYEQYF.

This clone was picked up a small number of times. The CDR3, as DNA: TGTGCCAGCAAAGGGACAGGGGTGAACACTGAAGCTTTCTTT. This translates into CASKGTGVNTEAFF. The rearrangement uses TRBV2 and TRBJ1-1; 10 positions agree with TRBD1. Germline V gives CDR1 SNHLY, CDR2 FYNNEI. V gave up 7 bases and J gave up 0 bases; unmatched junction bases: 2. This CDR3 is built from 14 residues.

The chain uses TRBV28 and TRBJ1-2; the D is unclear. Per germline, CDR1 MDHEN and CDR2 SYDVKM. The germline V and J ends were trimmed by 6 bases and 6 bases, with 17 bases remaining between them. The CDR3 spans 14 residues. The CDR3: CASSAGGYGNGYTF. CDR3 sequence (DNA): TGTGCCAGCAGCGCGGGTGGGTATGGAAATGGCTACACCTTC.

The V and J genes are TRBV21-1 and TRBJ1-2. TRBV21-1 is designated a pseudogene. CDR3 length equals 14 residues. The CDR3 spells CASSKSIRGYGYTF. The DNA for the CDR3 is TGTGCCAGCAGCAAATCTATACGGGGCTATGGCTACACCTTC.

The V and J genes are TRBV7-9 and TRBJ1-5; D perhaps matches TRBD1 (6 bases). CDR3 length equals 15 residues. The V gene's germline CDR1 is SEHNR and CDR2 FQNEAQ (reference sequence). The V gene lost 1 base and the J gene lost 0 bases, with 7 bases spanning the gap. CDR3 nucleotide sequence: TGTGCCAGCAGCTTAGTACAGGGTAGCAATCAGCCCCAGCATTTT. It is translated as CASSLVQGSNQPQHF.

This clone has at least ten counts. V usage is TRBV2 and J usage is TRBJ2-5; 13 bases match TRBD2. This CDR3 is 15 amino acids long. Germline values: CDR1 SNHLY, CDR2 FYNNEI. V trimming: 8 bases; J trimming: 3 bases; junction bases outside the gene matches: 6. The CDR3, as DNA: TGTGCCAGCCAGATTGGGACTAGCGGGGAAGAGACCCAGTACTTC. Its protein product is CASQIGTSGEETQYF.

The chain joins TRBV7-2 to TRBJ2-7, with 8 bases fitting TRBD1. Germline CDR1 and CDR2: SGHTA and FQGNSA. The CDR3 sequence is 16 residues long. V lost 0 bases and J lost 0; bases outside the gene matches: 4. The CDR3, as DNA: TGTGCCAGCAGCTTAGCCTCGGGGACAGGCTCCTACGAGCAGTACTTC. Amino acids: CASSLASGTGSYEQYF.

CDR3 loop: CASSLSRAGGRYTEAFF. In DNA, the CDR3 is TGTGCCAGCTCACTATCAAGAGCAGGGGGCCGGTACACTGAAGCTTTCTTT. The V call is TRBV18, the J call TRBJ1-1, with 8 positions matching TRBD1. After removal of 4 bases from V and 3 bases from J, the junction contained 13 bases not matched to a gene. The V gene's germline CDR1 is KGHSH and CDR2 LQKENI. This CDR3 spans 17 amino acids.

The chain combines TRBV7-2 with TRBJ2-1, with TRBD2 matching 11 bases. The CDR3 has 14 residues. V gave up 1 base and J gave up 10 bases; unmatched junction bases: 3. CDR1 and CDR2 (germline): SGHTA, FQGNSA. CDR3 amino acids: CASSLVSGGAEQFF. In nucleotides, the CDR3 is TGTGCCAGCAGCTTAGTTAGCGGGGGGGCCGAGCAGTTCTTC.

V gene TRBV11-2 combines with J gene TRBJ2-1, with 10 positions matching TRBD1. This CDR3 has 18 residues. V lost 5 bases to trimming and J lost 6 bases; unmatched junction nucleotides: 16. CDR1 SGHAT and CDR2 FQNNGV come from the germline V gene. The CDR3 region has the DNA TGTGCCAGCAGCCCTAAGACAGGGGGCGCTGGTTGGTCCAATGAGCAGTTCTTC. Translated, it gives CASSPKTGGAGWSNEQFF.

This clone was seen more than once but under ten times. This chain connects TRBV4-2 to TRBJ2-3; TRBD2 matches at 10 bases. V was pared by 3 bases and J by 6 bases, with 6 bases of the junction left unmatched. The length of the CDR3 is 15 residues. Germline values: CDR1 LGHNA, CDR2 YNFKEQ. Written as DNA, the CDR3 is TGTGCCAGCAGCCAGGTAGCGGGGGGACGTGATACGCAGTATTTT. Residues: CASSQVAGGRDTQYF.

This clone came up a few times. The J gene is TRBJ2-5, the V gene TRBV13; TRBD2 aligns across 14 bases. Germline CDR1 PRHDT, CDR2 FYEKMQ (reference sequence). V shed 5 bases and J 1 base; nucleotides not matched to a gene: 3. CDR3 size: 16 residues. The CDR3 region is CASSLGTSGSQETQYF. The CDR3 nucleotides read TGTGCCAGCAGCCTGGGGACTAGCGGGAGCCAAGAGACCCAGTACTTC. The whole variable domain, remainder taken from reference TRBV13 and TRBJ2-5, is AAGVIQSPRHLIKEKRETATLKCYPIPRHDTVYWYQQGPGQDPQFLISFYEKMQSDKGSIPDRFSAQQFSDYHSELNMSSLELGDSALYFCASSLGTSGSQETQYFGPGTRLLVL.

In regard to this clone: Other nucleotide sequences in the sample specify the same CDR3. CDR3 amino acids: CASSGTGSSYEQYF. The CDR3 nucleotides are TGTGCCAGCAGTGGGACAGGGTCCTCCTACGAGCAGTACTTC. J is TRBJ2-7 and V is TRBV6-5, with 9 positions matching TRBD1. CDR3 length equals 14 residues. In germline, CDR1 is MNHEY, CDR2 SVGAGI. Losses at the gene ends were 5 bases for V and 0 bases for J; bases not matched to a gene: 2.

This clone was seen repeatedly, ten times or more. V and J are TRBV29-1 and TRBJ1-5, with a weak D call TRBD1 (5 bases). CDR1 and CDR2 from the germline V gene are SQVTM and ANQGSEA. The CDR3 length is 13 residues. The ends were cut back, 4 bases at V and 5 bases at J, with 12 bases in the middle. CDR3 in amino acids: CSVGAGLDQPQHF. Written as DNA, the CDR3 is TGCAGCGTTGGGGCAGGGCTGGATCAGCCCCAGCATTTT.

This clone was counted between two and nine times. The chain joins TRBV5-1 to TRBJ2-7; 9 bases align to TRBD1. The CDR3 sequence is 12 residues long. Trimming cost V 4 bases and J 5 bases; bases outside gene matches: 1. The germline CDR1 and CDR2 sequences are SGHRS and YFSETQ. The CDR3 sequence: CASSRDRDEQYF. CDR3 DNA: TGCGCCAGCAGCAGGGACAGGGACGAGCAGTACTTC. Filled out from reference TRBV5-1 and TRBJ2-7, the complete variable domain reads KAGVTQTPRYLIKTRGQQVTLSCSPISGHRSVSWYQQTPGQGLQFLFEYFSETQRNKGNFPGRFSGRQFSNSRSEMNVSTLELGDSALYLCASSRDRDEQYFGPGTRLTVT.

The J gene is TRBJ2-5, the V gene TRBV7-2; the match to TRBD1 covers 9 bases. With V trimmed by 2 bases and J by 4 bases, 2 bases remained unmatched. There are 14 residues in the CDR3. The germline CDR1 and CDR2 sequences are SGHTA and FQGNSA. Here the CDR3 reads CASSLTGQGETQYF. The CDR3 DNA sequence: TGTGCCAGCAGCTTAACGGGACAGGGAGAGACCCAGTACTTC.

This clone was detected only a few times. V usage is TRBV9 and J usage is TRBJ2-5, with TRBD2 matching over 13 bases. Looked up from germline, CDR1 is SGDLS and CDR2 is YYNGEE. J was trimmed by 4 bases and V by 2 bases; bases with no gene match: 8. CDR3 length: 17 amino acids. In DNA form, the CDR3 reads TGTGCCAGCAGCGTGACTAGCGGGGGGCCCTGGGGAGAGACCCAGTACTTC. This translates into CASSVTSGGPWGETQYF.

This clone occurred a few times. The rearrangement uses TRBV5-5 and TRBJ1-1; D is uncertain. The CDR3 consists of 13 residues. V was shortened by 0 bases and J by 7 bases, with 10 bases between the two germline ends. Germline V gene sequence: CDR1 SGHKS, CDR2 YYEKEE (reference sequence). As DNA, the CDR3 is TGTGCCAGCAGCTTGGACAGAGTTCTTGAAGCTTTCTTT. Translated, it gives CASSLDRVLEAFF.

The chain combines TRBV9 with TRBJ1-2; tentatively, D is TRBD1 (5 bases). The V gene lost 0 bases and the J gene lost 4 bases, with 13 bases spanning the gap. The CDR3 runs 15 residues. The germline V gene has CDR1 SGDLS and CDR2 YYNGEE. CDR3 sequence (DNA): TGTGCCAGCAGCGTAGCTGGCCAGGGCGGCTATGGCTACACCTTC. It yields the protein CASSVAGQGGYGYTF.

This chain uses TRBV5-1 with TRBJ2-7, with no clear D. V was shortened by 2 bases and J by 4 bases, with 7 bases between the two germline ends. Germline loops: CDR1 SGHRS, CDR2 YFSETQ. There are 12 residues in the CDR3. The chain's CDR3 is CASSLRSYEQYF. In DNA, the CDR3 is TGCGCCAGCAGCTTACGGTCGTACGAGCAGTACTTC.

This clone was counted between two and nine times. The chain carries TRBV18 and TRBJ1-5; D ambiguous. V was pared by 2 bases and J by 4 bases, with 12 bases between. CDR1 and CDR2 from the germline V gene are KGHSH and LQKENI. The CDR3 contains 15 residues. The CDR3 DNA sequence: TGTGCCAGCTCACCAGCCCAGGCCCAAAATCAGCCCCAGCATTTT. Translating it yields CASSPAQAQNQPQHF.

There are a few counts of this clone. The chain combines TRBV5-1 with TRBJ2-1, with TRBD1 as a possible D gene (7 bases). In germline, CDR1 is SGHRS, CDR2 YFSETQ. CDR3 size: 18 residues. V lost 0 bases and J 6 bases, leaving 22 bases between the germline ends. The CDR3 reads CASSLASGGLGGSNEQFF. DNA of the CDR3: TGCGCCAGCAGCTTGGCGTCAGGGGGGCTAGGGGGGAGCAATGAGCAGTTCTTC.

This clone was found a few times. The chain uses TRBV7-2 and TRBJ2-2, with D possibly being TRBD1 (6 bases). The V end lost 6 bases, the J end lost 3 bases, and 14 bases lay between the germline ends. CDR1 is SGHTA and CDR2 is FQGNSA in the germline V gene. The CDR3 has 15 residues. In DNA, the CDR3 is TGTGCCAGCAGTTTAAAGAGGGGGTACACCGGGGAGCTGTTTTTT. Its protein product is CASSLKRGYTGELFF.

The chain is built from TRBV9 and TRBJ1-2; 9 nucleotides line up with TRBD1. The trim removed 0 bases at V and 4 bases at J, leaving 13 bases unmatched. The CDR3 totals 18 residues. Germline V gene data show CDR1 as SGDLS and CDR2 as YYNGEE. The CDR3 sequence: CASSVGRSITGGAYGYTF. The DNA of the CDR3 is TGTGCCAGCAGCGTAGGGCGCAGCATTACAGGGGGCGCCTATGGCTACACCTTC.

As concerns this clone: The junction departs from the called germline gene at one end, perhaps through a read error. Additional DNA sequences in this sample encode the identical CDR3. The gene calls are TRBV29-1 and TRBJ2-7, with 8 bases fitting TRBD1. CDR1 is SQVTM and CDR2 is ANQGSEA in the germline V gene. The CDR3 spans 14 residues. CDR3 DNA: TGCAGCGCCACCCGGACAGGGAGCTCCTATGAGCAGTACTTC. It yields the protein CSATRTGSSYEQYF.

The chain combines TRBV27 with TRBJ2-1; 7 nucleotides match TRBD1. J was trimmed by 10 bases and V by 5 bases; bases with no gene match: 5. CDR1 and CDR2 from the germline V gene are MNHEY and SMNVEV (reference sequence). The CDR3 contains 12 residues. The CDR3 loop reads CASSARQGEQFF. CDR3 nucleotide sequence: TGTGCCAGCAGTGCCCGACAGGGCGAGCAGTTCTTC.

The rearrangement joins TRBV5-1 to TRBJ2-7, with TRBD1 matching over 9 bases. Germline V CDR1 and CDR2: SGHRS, YFSETQ. The CDR3 is 15 residues long. With 2 bases clipped from V and 2 bases from J, the junction kept 5 bases outside the gene matches. The CDR3 protein is CASSLAGQGAYEQYF. CDR3 DNA: TGCGCCAGCAGCTTAGCGGGACAGGGAGCCTACGAGCAGTACTTC.

A few counts support this clone. The chain carries TRBV13 and TRBJ2-1, with 10 positions matching TRBD2. This CDR3 contains 15 residues. The trim removed 4 bases at V and 8 bases at J, leaving 8 bases unmatched. Germline CDR1 is PRHDT and CDR2 is FYEKMQ (reference sequence). This chain's CDR3 is CASSSLAGPSDEQFF. CDR3 nucleotides: TGTGCCAGCAGCTCACTAGCGGGGCCGAGCGATGAGCAGTTCTTC.

This clone appeared many times. This chain uses TRBV5-6 with TRBJ2-7; possibly TRBD2 for D (5 bases). There are 15 residues in the CDR3. The V gene's germline CDR1 is SGHDT and CDR2 YYEEEE. Trimming removed 3 bases at V and 7 bases at J, with 20 bases between. The CDR3 reads CASSWTEDAFWEQYF. The CDR3, as DNA: TGTGCCAGCAGCTGGACTGAAGATGCCTTTTGGGAGCAGTACTTC.

This clone was counted between two and nine times. The rearrangement links TRBV7-8 to TRBJ2-5, with 10 bases that match TRBD1. V was clipped by 2 bases and J by 1 base; unmatched bases: 4. The CDR3 has 16 amino acids. CDR1 is SGHVS and CDR2 is FQNEAQ in the germline V gene. The chain's CDR3 is CASSLIRTGGQETQYF. CDR3 nucleotides: TGTGCCAGCAGCTTAATTCGGACAGGGGGCCAAGAGACCCAGTACTTC.

Only a few counts were recorded for this clone. Other DNA sequences of this sample code for an identical CDR3. CDR3 amino acids: CASSYSNGGGYEQYF. For the CDR3, the DNA is TGTGCCAGCAGTTACTCGAACGGCGGGGGCTACGAGCAGTACTTC. V gene TRBV6-5 combines with J gene TRBJ2-7; TRBD2 aligns across 7 bases. Germline CDR1 and CDR2: MNHEY and SVGAGI. The CDR3 loop spans 15 amino acids. V shed 0 bases, J shed 3 bases, and the junction held 5 bases outside the gene matches.